The present T cell receptor beta chain was sequenced within a study of T cells in Graves' hyperthyroidism and ophthalmopathy. Study observations and caveats: Most clonotypes that expanded in the thyroid above 0.001 also showed up in blood.

This clonotype has ten or more counts. Its antigen is as yet unknown. Amplified regions were TCR beta CDR3 sequences from RNA transcripts. During a first-round RT-PCR of the TCR CDR3, the HTBI primer set was used. TCRdb re-called the multiplex PCR reads with MiXCR, one entry per CDR3 protein. The data contain approximately 330,000 distinct CDR3 sequences, over 20% of them singletons. The hyperthyroidism patients had all been newly diagnosed, and their disease duration was under 2 months. Their ages ranged from 18 to 65 years. The PBMCs studied were ones that came from 8.5 to 10 ml fresh peripheral blood. With 5 bases removed from V and 2 bases from J, the gap between germline ends came to 10 bases. The CDR3 is 14 residues long. In germline, CDR1 is SGHNT, CDR2 YENEEA.

Specimen: blood. The chain combines TRBV11-3 with TRBJ2-1, with a weak D call TRBD2 (6 bases). This receptor was identified in a woman between 50 and 59 years old with Graves' hyperthyroidism. As DNA, the CDR3 is TGTGCCAGCAGCCCGACGGGGGCCTACAATGAGCAGTTCTTC. Its translation is CASSPTGAYNEQFF.